Detailed here is one TCR beta chain. The antigen is unknown. The entry originates in a study of shared clonotypes between healthy human individuals. CDR3 length: 17 amino acids. V dropped 2 bases and J dropped 3; count of bases not matched to a gene: 9. Germline V gene data show CDR1 as SNHLY and CDR2 as FYNNEI. Only in-frame clones appear in the TCRdb table, and some are missing; sequencing was by immunoSEQ multiplex PCR. This sample has 550,000 to 800,000 clones; 90% occur once, and the top ten carry 34%. Findings and caveats of the study: The genetic and exposure-history diversity represented was limited by few donors.

V usage is TRBV2 and J usage is TRBJ2-3; 9 bases match TRBD1. Sequencing input: memory CD8+ T cells from PBMCs. The subset here: CD45RO+ cells pooled with CCR7-negative TemRA cells. This receptor was taken from a man younger than 35 in good health. Some clones in this sample may be carry-over from other donors' samples. This chain's CDR3 is CASSETGQGLRTDTQYF. The CDR3 DNA sequence: TGTGCCAGCAGTGAAACAGGACAGGGGTTACGTACAGATACGCAGTATTTT.